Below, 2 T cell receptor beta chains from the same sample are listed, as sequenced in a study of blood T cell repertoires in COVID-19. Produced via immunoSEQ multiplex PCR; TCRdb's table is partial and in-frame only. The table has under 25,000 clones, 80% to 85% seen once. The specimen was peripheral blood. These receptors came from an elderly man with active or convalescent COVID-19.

The CDR3 region is CASSFRLTGANVLTF. The CDR3, as DNA: TGTGCCAGCAGCTTCAGGTTAACTGGGGCCAACGTCCTGACTTTC. The J gene is TRBJ2-6, the V gene TRBV5-5; D not resolved. Trimming removed 2 bases at V and 2 bases at J, with 8 bases between. In germline, CDR1 is SGHKS, CDR2 YYEKEE (reference sequence). This CDR3 has 15 residues.

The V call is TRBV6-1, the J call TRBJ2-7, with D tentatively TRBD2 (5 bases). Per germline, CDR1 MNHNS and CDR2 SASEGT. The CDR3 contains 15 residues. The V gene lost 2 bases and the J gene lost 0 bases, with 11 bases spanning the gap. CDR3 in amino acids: CASSEPGLSSYEQYF. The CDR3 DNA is TGTGCCAGCAGTGAACCAGGACTGAGCTCCTACGAGCAGTACTTC.